The clone carrying this TCR beta chain came up many times. Known numbers of the T cell clone KT2 were added to PBMC. Fixed numbers of PBMC received varying amounts of KT2 cells. The data are from a study of quantifying T cell responses using KT2 cells. Study-level background: cDNA was made from DNase-treated RNA using alpha and beta constant primers. The T4 ligation step was estimated to exceed 8.5% efficiency under optimum conditions. The second PCR ran as a qPCR until a predetermined fluorescence threshold was reached.

After removal of 0 bases from V and 6 bases from J, the junction contained 11 bases not matched to a gene. This CDR3 region has 17 residues. The V gene's germline CDR1 is LGHNA and CDR2 YSLEER. A single-stranded UMI oligo with SP2 sequence was ligated to cDNA 3' ends. The first PCR ran three to four cycles with an equimolar RC1.1 and RC1.2 beta primer mix. TCRdb recomputed calls from the UMI-ligation and nested PCR reads with MiXCR, one row per CDR3 protein. The data contain over 40,000 distinct CDR3 sequences, roughly 12% of them seen just once; the ten biggest clones take up around 9.3%. Sequencing was done on a sample of PBMCs spiked with cells of the T cell clone KT2. This receptor was obtained from a human donor. The V call is TRBV4-3, the J call TRBJ2-1, with 7 positions matching TRBD1. The CDR3 nucleotides are TGCGCCAGCAGCCAAGATCTAGACAGGGAGTTTTTCAATGAGCAGTTCTTC. Amino acid sequence: CASSQDLDREFFNEQFF.